What follows are 29 T cell receptor beta chains derived from one specimen sequenced in a study of cytomegalovirus exposure and HLA in healthy donors (dated by TCRdb to between 2016 and 2019). Libraries were built with the immunoSEQ multiplex PCR assay. A mixture of 60 forward primers for TCR Vbeta segments and 13 reverse primers for TCR Jbeta segments was used in the multiplex PCR. Here the immuneACCESS table is served through TCRdb, limited to in-frame sequences with V and J called. Missing clones are a known gap in these copies; in checked studies unresolved V genes cover under half, and the rest lacks a known reason. This sample has 150,000 to 200,000 clones in its table, and roughly 85% of those were observed once. Of the sample, over 12% falls within the top ten clones. Sequencing was done on a sample of PBMCs. Source of these receptors: a man aged 50 to 60 in good health and CMV-seropositive.

This clone was observed a few times. The gene calls are TRBV7-9 and TRBJ1-4; the match to TRBD1 covers 7 bases. The V gene end was trimmed by 5 bases and the J gene end by 2 bases; junction bases not matched to a gene: 8. The V gene's germline CDR1 is SEHNR and CDR2 FQNEAQ (reference sequence). This CDR3 has 16 amino acids. CDR3 sequence (DNA): TGTGCCAGCAGCCCCACAGGGGTCCAGACTAATGAAAAACTGTTTTTT. It is translated as CASSPTGVQTNEKLFF.

The chain employs TRBV4-1 and TRBJ2-1; TRBD2 matches 8 bases. V lost 5 bases to trimming and J lost 0 bases; unmatched junction nucleotides: 3. Germline V CDR1 and CDR2: MGHRA, YSYEKL. The CDR3 loop spans 15 amino acids. The CDR3 spells CASSTAGGSYNEQFF. The CDR3 nucleotides read TGCGCCAGCAGCACTGCGGGGGGCTCCTACAATGAGCAGTTCTTC.

The V and J genes are TRBV13 and TRBJ2-5; perhaps TRBD2 as D (7 bases). Deletions cut 5 bases from V and 1 base from J, with 20 bases between. The germline CDR1 and CDR2 sequences are PRHDT and FYEKMQ (reference sequence). There are 17 residues in the CDR3. The CDR3 sequence is CASSGSLGGAIQETQYF. The DNA of the CDR3 is TGTGCCAGCAGCGGAAGTCTTGGGGGGGCGATCCAAGAGACCCAGTACTTC.

To note about this clone: A junction end diverges from the germline sequence, so it may reflect a read error. The chain is built from TRBV2 and TRBJ2-5; no firm D call. This CDR3 has 12 amino acids. CDR1 is SNHLY and CDR2 is FYNNEI in the germline V gene. The CDR3 loop is CASRETVEAQYF. CDR3 coding DNA: TGTGCCAGCAGGGAGACTGTAGAGGCCCAGTACTTC.

This chain joins TRBV9 and TRBJ1-1; 7 bases line up with TRBD1. After removal of 3 bases from V and 8 bases from J, the junction contained 4 bases not matched to a gene. The CDR3 spans 12 residues. Per the germline V gene, CDR1 is SGDLS and CDR2 is YYNGEE. The CDR3, as DNA: TGTGCCAGCAGCGCCCGGGACAGCGAAGCTTTCTTT. It encodes CASSARDSEAFF.

The sample holds a few counts of this clone. V is TRBV19 and J is TRBJ2-2; D is possibly TRBD1 (5 bases). The germline gives CDR1 LNHDA, CDR2 SQIVND (reference sequence). The CDR3 extends over 15 amino acids. V gave up 3 bases and J gave up 7 bases, with 15 bases separating them. This CDR3 reads CASSIRQPGGGELFF. CDR3 sequence (DNA): TGTGCCAGTAGTATCCGACAGCCAGGTGGCGGGGAGCTGTTTTTT.

The CDR3 loop reads CASSSGTDQETQYF. The CDR3 region has the DNA TGTGCCAGCAGCTCCGGGACAGACCAAGAGACCCAGTACTTC. The chain couples TRBV11-3 to TRBJ2-5, with TRBD1 identical over 7 bases. With V trimmed by 4 bases and J by 0 bases, 2 bases remained unmatched. Germline V gives CDR1 SGHNT, CDR2 YENEEA. CDR3 size: 14 residues.

This clone was observed a handful of times. This chain connects TRBV5-4 to TRBJ1-1; TRBD1 matches at 9 bases. Trimming removed 4 bases from V and 3 bases from J; junction bases left unmatched: 10. The CDR3 is 16 residues long. Germline CDR1 is SGHNT and CDR2 is YYREEE (reference sequence). CDR3 residues: CASSAPRGQGYTEAFF. DNA of the CDR3: TGTGCCAGCAGCGCCCCTCGGGGACAGGGTTACACTGAAGCTTTCTTT.

The CDR3 here is CASSFSLGRGPSNQPQHF. The CDR3 coding sequence is TGTGCCAGCAGTTTCTCTCTCGGGAGGGGGCCGAGCAATCAGCCCCAGCATTTT. J is TRBJ1-5 and V is TRBV2, with 7 bases that match TRBD1. The CDR3 covers 18 residues. Germline CDR1 and CDR2: SNHLY and FYNNEI. V gave up 5 bases and J gave up 1 base; unmatched junction bases: 14.

The rearrangement joins TRBV9 to TRBJ2-3; TRBD2 agrees at 13 bases. Germline V lookup: CDR1 SGDLS, CDR2 YYNGEE. This CDR3 is built from 17 residues. Germline trimming cut 0 bases from V and 1 base from J; bases unmatched to any gene: 2. As DNA, the CDR3 is TGTGCCAGCAGCGTAGTAGGACTAGCGGGGGGCACAGATACGCAGTATTTT. It encodes CASSVVGLAGGTDTQYF.

The rearrangement joins TRBV6-1 to TRBJ1-1; TRBD1 agrees at 9 bases. In germline, CDR1 is MNHNS, CDR2 SASEGT. The CDR3 runs 14 residues. V shed 6 bases, J shed 3 bases, and the junction held 5 bases outside the gene matches. CDR3 coding DNA: TGTGCCAGCAGCCGTAGGGACAGGGACACTGAAGCTTTCTTT. This translates into CASSRRDRDTEAFF.

The rearrangement joins TRBV4-3 to TRBJ2-7; the D is unclear. The CDR3 extends over 14 amino acids. Per germline, CDR1 LGHNA and CDR2 YSLEER. Trimming took off 0 bases at V and 3 bases at J, with 9 bases between the two ends. The CDR3: CASSQESHLYEQYF. The CDR3 bases are TGCGCCAGCAGCCAAGAGAGCCACCTCTACGAGCAGTACTTC.

This clone appeared a few times. The chain carries TRBV5-1 and TRBJ1-2; weak D call: TRBD1 (5 bases). The V end lost 0 bases, the J end lost 1 base, and 7 bases lay between the germline ends. The CDR3 has 14 residues. Germline loops: CDR1 SGHRS, CDR2 YFSETQ. The CDR3 loop is CASSLGTSNYGYTF. In DNA, the CDR3 is TGCGCCAGCAGCTTGGGGACAAGTAACTATGGCTACACCTTC.

This clone turned up a few times. The V gene is TRBV7-6, the J gene TRBJ2-6, with 8 positions matching TRBD1. J lost 0 bases, V lost 5 bases, and 6 bases had no gene match. The CDR3 length is 17 residues. Per the germline V gene, CDR1 is SGHVS and CDR2 is FNYEAQ. The CDR3 DNA is TGTGCCAGCAGCCGGGACAGGACTAACTCTGGGGCCAACGTCCTGACTTTC. Residues: CASSRDRTNSGANVLTF.

The chain uses TRBV15 and TRBJ1-5; TRBD1 might be the D (5 bases). V was shortened by 5 bases and J by 2 bases, with 10 bases between the two germline ends. Germline CDR1 is LNHNV and CDR2 is YYDKDF (reference sequence). This CDR3 is built from 14 residues. The CDR3 protein is CATSRPGGNQPQHF. The CDR3 DNA follows: TGTGCCACCAGCCGGCCGGGGGGCAATCAGCCCCAGCATTTT.

The chain recombines TRBV7-5 with TRBJ1-6. TRBV7-5 is assigned pseudogene status. The CDR3 extends over 15 amino acids. CDR3 loop: CARSLAGGDNSPLHF. In nucleotides, the CDR3 is TGTGCCAGAAGCTTAGCGGGAGGAGATAATTCACCCCTCCACTTT.

This clone was recorded once. The V and J genes are TRBV9 and TRBJ2-5; 8 nucleotides agree with TRBD2. The germline CDR1 and CDR2 sequences are SGDLS and YYNGEE. With V trimmed by 0 bases and J by 2 bases, 6 bases remained unmatched. The CDR3 contains 16 residues. CDR3 coding DNA: TGTGCCAGCAGCGTAGGGTTAGCGGGGAGGCAAGAGACCCAGTACTTC. Its protein is CASSVGLAGRQETQYF.

The chain couples TRBV27 to TRBJ2-2; 10 bases align to TRBD1. Germline-derived CDR1 and CDR2 are MNHEY and SMNVEV (reference sequence). V was clipped by 10 bases and J by 5 bases; unmatched bases: 13. This CDR3 spans 16 amino acids. CDR3 nucleotides: TGTGCCACCCGGGACAGGGGATTTTTGGGAACCGGGGAGCTGTTTTTT. Translating it yields CATRDRGFLGTGELFF.

As DNA, the CDR3 is TGTGCCAGTAGTATCTCAGGGGCTACGGCCAACGTCCTGACTTTC. Its translation is CASSISGATANVLTF. This chain uses TRBV19 with TRBJ2-6, with a possible D match to TRBD1 (6 bases). Germline CDR1 reads LNHDA; CDR2 reads SQIVND (reference sequence). Between the trimmed V and J ends, which lost 3 bases and 6 bases, there was a span of 12 bases. The CDR3 has 15 amino acids.

The chain uses TRBV4-3 and TRBJ2-7; D may be TRBD1 (5 bases). CDR1 and CDR2 from the germline V gene are LGHNA and YSLEER. The CDR3 runs to 15 residues. Trimming left V 0 bases short and J 4 bases short, with 13 bases between. The CDR3 DNA reads as TGCGCCAGCAGCCAAGATCCCCTGTACAGGTACGAGCAGTACTTC. Residues: CASSQDPLYRYEQYF.

The chain joins TRBV2 to TRBJ2-2; D call uncertain. CDR3 length: 13 residues. Germline V CDR1 and CDR2: SNHLY, FYNNEI. Trimming took off 5 bases at V and 4 bases at J, with 8 bases between the two ends. CDR3 nucleotide sequence: TGTGCCAGCAGTTATCGAGTCACCGGGGAGCTGTTTTTT. Its translation: CASSYRVTGELFF.

The CDR3 bases are TGTGCCAGCAGTCGGGGGCTCCTAGCGGGACTAGATACGCAGTATTTT. It yields the protein CASSRGLLAGLDTQYF. V usage is TRBV5-6 and J usage is TRBJ2-3, with 9 bases identical to TRBD2. Germline-derived CDR1 and CDR2 are SGHDT and YYEEEE. This CDR3 spans 16 amino acids. The ends lost 5 bases at V and 5 bases at J; junction bases unmatched: 12.

V gene TRBV7-7 combines with J gene TRBJ2-5, with 14 bases that match TRBD2. The length of the CDR3 is 18 residues. The V and J ends lost 5 bases and 2 bases, in that order; junction bases with no gene match: 10. Germline V lookup: CDR1 SSHAT, CDR2 FNYEAQ (reference sequence). The CDR3 coding sequence is TGTGCCAGCAGCCCGGGACTAGCGGGGGCCAGACTACAAGAGACCCAGTACTTC. This sequence encodes CASSPGLAGARLQETQYF.

For the CDR3, the DNA is TGTGCCAGCAGCGTAGCGGTTTCCGGGACAGGGGATGAAAAACTGTTTTTT. Encoded protein: CASSVAVSGTGDEKLFF. The rearrangement links TRBV9 to TRBJ1-4; 10 bases match TRBD1. From germline, CDR1 is SGDLS and CDR2 YYNGEE. V lost 0 bases to trimming and J lost 6 bases; unmatched junction nucleotides: 8. The CDR3 covers 17 residues.

On this clone: The sample carries other DNA sequences with the same CDR3. The chain links TRBV5-1 to TRBJ2-3; 9 nucleotides line up with TRBD1. Germline CDR1 reads SGHRS; CDR2 reads YFSETQ. CDR3 size: 15 residues. The V and J ends lost 4 bases and 1 base, in that order; junction bases with no gene match: 4. This chain's CDR3 is CASSPGQGGTDTQYF. The DNA for the CDR3 is TGCGCCAGCAGCCCGGGACAGGGAGGCACAGATACGCAGTATTTT.

The J gene is TRBJ1-1, the V gene TRBV7-9; unclear D gene. This CDR3 comprises 13 residues. V was cut by 5 bases and J by 10 bases, with 17 bases left in between. The germline CDR1 and CDR2 sequences are SEHNR and FQNEAQ (reference sequence). As DNA, the CDR3 is TGTGCCAGCAGCCCGCCGGGCCTAGCTCTAGCTTTCTTT. It translates to CASSPPGLALAFF.

This clone has only one observation. The chain links TRBV9 to TRBJ2-7; 10 positions agree with TRBD1. Trimming at V came to 0 bases and at J to 4 bases, leaving 4 bases not matched to a gene. Germline CDR1 SGDLS, CDR2 YYNGEE. The CDR3 sequence is 15 residues long. CDR3 sequence reads: CASSVGDRGGYEQYF. CDR3 bases: TGTGCCAGCAGCGTAGGGGACAGGGGAGGGTACGAGCAGTACTTC.

This chain uses TRBV7-6 with TRBJ1-1; 9 nucleotides agree with TRBD1. The length of the CDR3 is 16 residues. Germline V CDR1 and CDR2: SGHVS, FNYEAQ. V trimming: 1 base; J trimming: 3 bases; junction bases outside the gene matches: 6. The CDR3 sequence: CASSLVTGGAYTEAFF. As DNA, the CDR3 is TGTGCCAGCAGCTTAGTCACAGGGGGCGCGTACACTGAAGCTTTCTTT.

This clone came up a few times. V is TRBV6-1 and J is TRBJ1-1; TRBD1 aligns across 8 bases. Germline assignment: CDR1 MNHNS and CDR2 SASEGT. This CDR3 has 13 amino acids. V trimming: 9 bases; J trimming: 5 bases; junction bases outside the gene matches: 8. DNA of the CDR3: TGTGCCAGTTCTCAGGGGGCGCCTACTGAAGCTTTCTTT. Amino acid sequence: CASSQGAPTEAFF.